A single sample is the source of the 18 T cell receptor beta chains below, sequenced in a study of cytomegalovirus exposure and HLA in healthy donors. With 60 Vbeta and 13 Jbeta primers, the PCR was carried out. Sequenced by immunoSEQ multiplex PCR; TCRdb stores in-frame clones only, minus some. The top ten hold 2% to 2.5% of the sample, which has about 160,000 clones, approximately 75% seen once. Sequenced sample: PBMCs. The origin of the receptors is a man in his forties or fifties in good health and CMV-seropositive.

Only a few counts were recorded for this clone. The chain links TRBV9 to TRBJ2-5, with 7 bases aligning to TRBD2. The V gene end was trimmed by 0 bases and the J gene end by 1 base; junction bases not matched to a gene: 9. There are 17 residues in the CDR3. Looked up from germline, CDR1 is SGDLS and CDR2 is YYNGEE. CDR3 DNA sequence: TGTGCCAGCAGCGTAGCTGTGAGTAGCGGGTCCCAAGAGACCCAGTACTTC. Translated: CASSVAVSSGSQETQYF.

The gene calls are TRBV5-1 and TRBJ1-6, with a possible D match to TRBD1 (6 bases). Trimming cost V 0 bases and J 11 bases, with 15 bases left between them. Germline V gene sequence: CDR1 SGHRS, CDR2 YFSETQ. The CDR3 extends over 15 amino acids. For the CDR3, the DNA is TGCGCCAGCAGCTTGGCTTCGGGACAATTGGCACCCCTCCACTTT. It codes for CASSLASGQLAPLHF.

V is TRBV11-2 and J is TRBJ2-3, with 14 bases identical to TRBD2. V lost 0 bases, J lost 0 bases, and 5 bases stayed unmatched. The CDR3 length is 19 residues. The germline V gene encodes CDR1 SGHAT and CDR2 FQNNGV. The CDR3: CASSLDGLAGGPSTDTQYF. CDR3 DNA sequence: TGTGCCAGCAGCTTAGACGGACTAGCGGGGGGTCCCAGCACAGATACGCAGTATTTT.

V is TRBV9 and J is TRBJ2-3, with TRBD2 matching 8 bases. The CDR3 spans 15 residues. Germline V gives CDR1 SGDLS, CDR2 YYNGEE. Trimming removed 5 bases from V and 7 bases from J; junction bases left unmatched: 12. In nucleotides, the CDR3 is TGTGCCAGCAGTTCCCAGGCGGGGGGCCTGAATACGCAGTATTTT. Its protein is CASSSQAGGLNTQYF.

Here the CDR3 DNA reads TGTGCCAGCAGTCTCCCGGGACAAAGCCAAACTGAAGCTTTCTTT. Its translation is CASSLPGQSQTEAFF. This sequence joins TRBV28 and TRBJ1-1; tentative D call: TRBD1 (6 bases). Germline-derived CDR1 and CDR2 are MDHEN and SYDVKM. This CDR3 has 15 amino acids. Trimming removed 5 bases at V and 5 bases at J, with 18 bases between.

In this sample, this clone turned up a few times. In DNA, the CDR3 is TGTGCCAGCAGCTTAGGGGACAGTCCCAATGAGCAGTTCTTC. This codes for CASSLGDSPNEQFF. The J gene is TRBJ2-1, the V gene TRBV7-6, with 7 nucleotides matching TRBD1. The junction had 3 bases not matched to a gene; V was cut back by 1 base and J by 6 bases. This CDR3 comprises 14 residues. The V gene's germline CDR1 is SGHVS and CDR2 FNYEAQ.

J is TRBJ2-5 and V is TRBV4-2; D possibly corresponds to TRBD2 (6 bases). The last part of the DNA fits TRBJ2-7 better; the J call may be wrong. Looked up from germline, CDR1 is LGHNA and CDR2 is YNFKEQ. The length of the CDR3 is 15 residues. CDR3 protein: CASSQGLTSLYEQYF. The CDR3 DNA reads TGTGCCAGCAGCCAAGGATTAACTAGCCTCTACGAGCAGTACTTC.

This sequence joins TRBV28 and TRBJ1-3; 7 bases align to TRBD1. The CDR3 loop spans 16 amino acids. Germline CDR1 MDHEN, CDR2 SYDVKM. The V gene end was trimmed by 0 bases and the J gene end by 4 bases; junction bases not matched to a gene: 6. The DNA for the CDR3 is TGTGCCAGCAGTTTATGGGACAGGTTCGGGGGAAACACCATATATTTT. Translated: CASSLWDRFGGNTIYF.

V usage is TRBV4-1 and J usage is TRBJ2-5, with TRBD2 identical over 10 bases. V shed 4 bases, J shed 5 bases, and the junction held 16 bases outside the gene matches. Germline V CDR1 and CDR2: MGHRA, YSYEKL. The CDR3 length is 18 residues. This CDR3 reads CASSRDSGLAGVRETQYF. In nucleotides, the CDR3 is TGCGCCAGCAGCCGGGATTCGGGCCTAGCGGGGGTCCGGGAGACCCAGTACTTC.

This clone appeared a few times. This chain links TRBV7-6 with TRBJ2-3, with 8 bases aligning to TRBD1. The CDR3 contains 15 residues. Germline V gene data show CDR1 as SGHVS and CDR2 as FNYEAQ. V gave up 5 bases and J gave up 4 bases; unmatched junction bases: 8. The CDR3 region has the DNA TGTGCCAGCAGCCGTCAGGGGGCCCGCGCAGATACGCAGTATTTT. Translated, it gives CASSRQGARADTQYF.

The rearrangement uses TRBV19 and TRBJ1-2; D is possibly TRBD1 (5 bases). V was shortened by 6 bases and J by 0 bases, with 14 bases between the two germline ends. CDR3 length: 15 amino acids. Germline CDR1 and CDR2: LNHDA and SQIVND (reference sequence). CDR3 bases: TGTGCCAGTAGCGCCTCCGGGGGTGCTAACTATGGCTACACCTTC. It encodes CASSASGGANYGYTF.

The gene calls are TRBV4-3 and TRBJ1-4, with 8 nucleotides matching TRBD1. CDR3 length equals 16 residues. From germline, CDR1 is LGHNA and CDR2 YSLEER. Trimming took 2 bases from V and 7 from J; bases not matched to a gene: 9. The CDR3 sequence is CASSQNHRGEGEKLFF. The CDR3 DNA follows: TGCGCCAGCAGCCAAAACCACAGGGGGGAGGGTGAAAAACTGTTTTTT.

This clone was counted a few times. The chain has TRBV28 and TRBJ1-2; D perhaps matches TRBD1 (6 bases). The ends were cut back, 6 bases at V and 8 bases at J, with 13 bases in the middle. The CDR3 spans 12 residues. CDR1 is MDHEN and CDR2 is SYDVKM in the germline V gene. DNA for the CDR3: TGTGCCAGCAGCCAGGGGCTGTCGGGCTACACCTTC. Translating gives CASSQGLSGYTF.

This clone was picked up one time. CDR3 in amino acids: CASSPRLPYNEQFF. The DNA for the CDR3 is TGTGCCAGCAGCCCCAGGCTCCCTTACAATGAGCAGTTCTTC. The V gene is TRBV9, the J gene TRBJ2-1, with no clear D. V lost 4 bases to trimming and J lost 4 bases, with 12 bases between them. The CDR3 is made up of 14 amino acids. Per germline, CDR1 SGDLS and CDR2 YYNGEE.

V gene TRBV18 combines with J gene TRBJ2-7; 7 positions match TRBD1. CDR1 KGHSH and CDR2 LQKENI come from the germline V gene. CDR3 length: 14 residues. Trimming at V came to 5 bases and at J to 2 bases, leaving 6 bases not matched to a gene. The DNA for the CDR3 is TGTGCCAGCTCAGCCGGGACAGTCACCTACGAGCAGTACTTC. The encoded protein is CASSAGTVTYEQYF.

This chain links TRBV6-6 with TRBJ2-5, with TRBD1 matching 10 bases. The J call is in doubt because the DNA end fits TRBJ2-7 better. Germline lookup yields CDR1 MNHNY and CDR2 SVGAGI (reference sequence). The CDR3 consists of 13 residues. The CDR3 here is CASSLGQGYEQYF. In nucleotides, the CDR3 is TGTGCCAGCAGCCTGGGACAGGGGTACGAGCAGTACTTC.

The chain carries TRBV7-2 and TRBJ2-5; 9 nucleotides line up with TRBD2. The germline V gene has CDR1 SGHTA and CDR2 FQGNSA. The junction had 6 bases not matched to a gene; V was cut back by 6 bases and J by 1 base. The CDR3 loop spans 15 amino acids. The CDR3 loop is CASSSEAGGQETQYF. CDR3 in DNA: TGTGCCAGCAGTTCAGAAGCGGGGGGCCAAGAGACCCAGTACTTC.

In DNA, the CDR3 is TGTGCCTGGATCACAGGGGGCAGGATGGGTGGCTACACCTTC. It encodes CAWITGGRMGGYTF. V and J are TRBV30 and TRBJ1-2, with 9 bases identical to TRBD1. Unmatched junction bases numbered 10, after V lost 4 bases and J lost 7 bases. This CDR3 comprises 14 residues. Germline loops: CDR1 GTSNPN, CDR2 SVGIG (reference sequence).